This TCR beta chain was recorded in a study of blood T cell repertoires in COVID-19. Looking at the study overall: T cells, B-cell-depleted T cells, or PBMCs supplied cDNA or gDNA.

Original processing notes: Scientists estimated how many nucleated cells there were by amplifying reference gene primers. Only in-frame clones appear in the TCRdb table, and some are missing; sequencing was by immunoSEQ multiplex PCR. The V and J calls and clone size are taken from that table; D and trimming were inferred from the DNA. The sample carries approximately 300,000 clones, 70% to 90% recorded once. Grouping used clinical history reported by participants in a survey and questionnaire. Recovered Cohort 3 donors showed two negative PCRs, clearance, or symptom resolution. This CDR3 contains 17 residues. Per germline, CDR1 SGHRS and CDR2 YFSETQ. Trimming removed 5 bases from V and 0 bases from J; junction bases left unmatched: 9.

Sequencing was done on a sample of PBMCs or T cells enriched from blood (not recorded which). This receptor was obtained from a woman between 18 and 29 years old who had recovered from COVID-19. V is TRBV5-1 and J is TRBJ2-3; 10 bases fit TRBD2. CDR3 sequence: CASRGTSGALSTDTQYF. DNA of the CDR3: TGCGCCAGCAGGGGCACTAGCGGGGCCCTTAGCACAGATACGCAGTATTTT.